The 23 T cell receptor beta chains given below trace back to one sample, sequenced in a study of T cell changes during pregnancy in multiple sclerosis. The protocol was immunoSEQ multiplex PCR, while the TCRdb copy is restricted to in-frame clones and leaves out a portion. The sample holds 69,000 or so clones, approximately 91% seen once. The sequenced sample was peripheral blood, obtained in the third trimester of pregnancy. The receptor source for this set is a female donor with multiple sclerosis, enrolled in a pregnancy study.

The J gene is TRBJ2-1, the V gene TRBV5-1; a weak D match, TRBD1 (5 bases). Trimming took off 1 base at V and 6 bases at J, with 11 bases between the two ends. The CDR3 extends over 14 amino acids. Germline CDR1 is SGHRS and CDR2 is YFSETQ. CDR3 in DNA: TGCGCCAGCAGCTTGATAGGACAAAGCAATGAGCAGTTCTTC. Protein: CASSLIGQSNEQFF.

J is TRBJ2-7 and V is TRBV4-3, with 8 bases fitting TRBD2. The CDR3 loop spans 13 amino acids. The germline CDR1 and CDR2 sequences are LGHNA and YSLEER. This CDR3 reads CASSQEAGAARDV. In DNA form, the CDR3 reads TGCGCCAGCAGCCAAGAAGCGGGGGCGGCCAGGGACGTC.

The chain joins TRBV5-1 to TRBJ1-5, with D perhaps TRBD1 (5 bases). CDR1 and CDR2 from the germline V gene are SGHRS and YFSETQ. V was trimmed by 1 base and J by 1 base, leaving 9 bases between them. The CDR3 is 15 residues long. CDR3 in amino acids: CASSLWGGSNQPQHF. CDR3 DNA sequence: TGCGCCAGCAGCTTGTGGGGGGGGAGCAATCAGCCCCAGCATTTT.

The chain links TRBV4-1 to TRBJ1-1, with 9 positions matching TRBD1. CDR1 and CDR2 (germline): MGHRA, YSYEKL. The J segment lost 1 base and the V segment lost 2 bases, leaving 14 bases of the junction unmatched. The CDR3 is 19 residues long. The DNA for the CDR3 is TGCGCCAGCAGCCAAAATAAACTCCGGGACAGGGTCACGAACACTGAAGCTTTCTTT. Protein sequence: CASSQNKLRDRVTNTEAFF.

This sequence joins TRBV4-1 and TRBJ1-1; possibly TRBD1 for D (5 bases). V was trimmed by 5 bases and J by 6 bases, leaving 13 bases between them. This CDR3 has 13 amino acids. Germline loops: CDR1 MGHRA, CDR2 YSYEKL. CDR3 sequence: CASSLAGYSEAFF. Written as DNA, the CDR3 is TGCGCCAGCAGCTTAGCAGGGTACTCTGAAGCTTTCTTT.

The chain links TRBV19 to TRBJ1-2; D remains unclear. Germline assignment: CDR1 LNHDA and CDR2 SQIVND (reference sequence). The V gene lost 5 bases and the J gene lost 4 bases, with 8 bases spanning the gap. The CDR3 is 12 amino acids. The CDR3, as DNA: TGTGCCAGTAGTTTCCGTTCCTATGGCTACACCTTC. Translation: CASSFRSYGYTF.

The chain couples TRBV6-6 to TRBJ2-1, with 7 bases that match TRBD1. There are 13 residues in the CDR3. Trimming at V came to 6 bases and at J to 9 bases, leaving 8 bases not matched to a gene. Looked up from germline, CDR1 is MNHNY and CDR2 is SVGAGI (reference sequence). For the CDR3, the DNA is TGTGCCAGCAGACCCCTGACAGGGATTGAGCAGTTCTTC. This codes for CASRPLTGIEQFF.

The chain combines TRBV18 with TRBJ1-5; tentative D call: TRBD1 (5 bases). Germline CDR1 KGHSH, CDR2 LQKENI. The CDR3 covers 16 residues. V lost 8 bases to trimming and J lost 0 bases, with 17 bases between them. Here the CDR3 DNA reads TGTGCCAGCAGCCGAGGGGCGGGGAATAGCAATCAGCCCCAGCATTTT. Residues: CASSRGAGNSNQPQHF.

This chain links TRBV2 with TRBJ1-2; perhaps TRBD1 as D (5 bases). Germline CDR1 SNHLY, CDR2 FYNNEI. V lost 5 bases, J lost 8 bases, and 9 bases lay in between. The CDR3 totals 11 residues. CDR3 nucleotides: TGTGCCAGCAGTCAGACAGTGGGCTACACCTTC. Residues: CASSQTVGYTF.

The V gene is TRBV9, the J gene TRBJ1-2; maybe TRBD1 (5 bases). Trimming left V 0 bases short and J 2 bases short, with 8 bases between. Germline V gene sequence: CDR1 SGDLS, CDR2 YYNGEE. This CDR3 region has 14 residues. The CDR3 region is CASSVGGTNYGYTF. CDR3 in DNA: TGTGCCAGCAGCGTAGGCGGGACCAACTATGGCTACACCTTC.

This clone was counted a single time. The genes are TRBV7-2 and TRBJ2-1; 10 bases map to TRBD2. The CDR3 runs 15 residues. V shed 4 bases and J 2 bases; nucleotides not matched to a gene: 2. Germline CDR1 reads SGHTA; CDR2 reads FQGNSA. The CDR3 DNA follows: TGTGCCAGCAGCTCTAGCGGGGGTGCCTACAATGAGCAGTTCTTC. Translation: CASSSSGGAYNEQFF.

The V call is TRBV6-1, the J call TRBJ1-4, with no clear D. Trimming removed 1 base from V and 7 bases from J, with 7 bases in between. This CDR3 has 13 amino acids. Germline V gene lookup returns CDR1 MNHNS and CDR2 SASEGT. CDR3 protein: CASSEGEVEKLFF. In DNA, the CDR3 is TGTGCCAGCAGTGAAGGGGAGGTTGAAAAACTGTTTTTT.

The chain couples TRBV9 to TRBJ1-2; no clear D. V was shortened by 4 bases and J by 7 bases, with 14 bases between the two germline ends. Looked up from germline, CDR1 is SGDLS and CDR2 is YYNGEE. The CDR3 runs to 13 residues. The CDR3 DNA sequence: TGTGCCAGCAGCTCCCAAATCACGGGTGGCTACACCTTC. This translates into CASSSQITGGYTF.

The rearrangement joins TRBV10-2 to TRBJ2-7; possibly TRBD1 for D (6 bases). The V end was cut by 8 bases, the J end by 6 bases, with 11 bases between. The germline V gene has CDR1 WSHSY and CDR2 SAAADI. This CDR3 has 11 residues. The DNA for the CDR3 is TGCGCCAGCGCAGACAGGAGCGAGCAGTACTTC. Protein product: CASADRSEQYF.

The CDR3 sequence: CASSRGSRDRTGELFF. In nucleotides, the CDR3 is TGTGCCAGTAGTAGAGGCTCGAGGGATCGCACCGGGGAGCTGTTTTTT. The chain carries TRBV19 and TRBJ2-2; possibly TRBD2 for D (5 bases). Germline CDR1 and CDR2: LNHDA and SQIVND (reference sequence). The length of the CDR3 is 16 residues. The V and J ends lost 4 bases and 4 bases respectively, with 16 bases between them. Full variable domain (remainder filled in from reference TRBV19 and TRBJ2-2): DGGITQSPKYLFRKEGQNVTLSCEQNLNHDAMYWYRQDPGQGLRLIYYSQIVNDFQKGDIAEGYSVSREKKESFPLTVTSAQKNPTAFYLCASSRGSRDRTGELFFGEGSRLTVL.

This rearrangement joins TRBV7-9 to TRBJ2-3, with D possibly being TRBD2 (6 bases). In germline, CDR1 is SEHNR, CDR2 FQNEAQ (reference sequence). This CDR3 has 15 amino acids. The V gene lost 1 base and the J gene lost 4 bases, with 12 bases spanning the gap. The CDR3 is CASSLGQGGADTQYF. CDR3 coding DNA: TGTGCCAGCAGCTTAGGCCAAGGCGGGGCAGATACGCAGTATTTT.

The chain couples TRBV5-1 to TRBJ2-7, with D perhaps matching TRBD2 (7 bases). The germline gives CDR1 SGHRS, CDR2 YFSETQ. Trimming took 0 bases from V and 0 from J, leaving 10 bases between them. The CDR3 is 15 residues long. The DNA for the CDR3 is TGCGCCAGCAGCTTGGTCGCGGGGGCCTCCTACGAGCAGTACTTC. Protein product: CASSLVAGASYEQYF.

The V and J genes are TRBV10-2 and TRBJ2-2; 12 nucleotides agree with TRBD2. CDR3 length equals 19 residues. Germline V CDR1 and CDR2: WSHSY, SAAADI. J gave up 7 bases and V 11 bases, and 23 bases lay outside the gene matches. In nucleotides, the CDR3 is TGCGCCCCACGAGAGGGTGCTAGCGGGGGGGCCCCTTTTTACGGGGAGCTGTTTTTT. Its protein is CAPREGASGGAPFYGELFF.

The CDR3 DNA reads TGTGCCAGCAGTGAACACGACATTGCCACACAGCCCCAGCATTTT. Protein: CASSEHDIATQPQHF. This chain links TRBV2 with TRBJ1-5; D remains unclear. V was clipped by 2 bases and J by 7 bases, with 15 bases between them. CDR3 length: 15 residues. Germline V gene sequence: CDR1 SNHLY, CDR2 FYNNEI.

The V gene is TRBV5-1, the J gene TRBJ1-1; D uncertain. This CDR3 is built from 15 residues. Trimming stripped 1 base from V and 0 bases from J, with 10 bases between. From germline, CDR1 is SGHRS and CDR2 YFSETQ. As DNA, the CDR3 is TGCGCCAGCAGCTTGAGGCAGGCCCTGAACACTGAAGCTTTCTTT. It encodes CASSLRQALNTEAFF.

The CDR3 region has the DNA TGTGCCAGCAGTTTATTGGTGAAAGTAGCCAACCCATTCGCAGATACGCAGTATTTT. The encoded protein is CASSLLVKVANPFADTQYF. V gene TRBV28 combines with J gene TRBJ2-3; D remains ambiguous. This CDR3 spans 19 amino acids. Trimming took off 1 base at V and 4 bases at J, with 24 bases between the two ends. Germline lookup yields CDR1 MDHEN and CDR2 SYDVKM.

The chain joins TRBV25-1 to TRBJ2-3, with TRBD1 matching 7 bases. Per germline, CDR1 MGHDK and CDR2 SYGVNS. The V segment lost 4 bases and the J segment 3 bases; nucleotides outside the gene matches: 1. This CDR3 contains 13 residues. In DNA form, the CDR3 reads TGTGCCAGCAGTGTGACAGGGACAGATACGCAGTATTTT. Encoded protein: CASSVTGTDTQYF.

The J gene is TRBJ1-2, the V gene TRBV9; D perhaps matches TRBD1 (6 bases). The germline V gene encodes CDR1 SGDLS and CDR2 YYNGEE. V lost 3 bases and J lost 2, with 17 bases in between. The CDR3 has 16 residues. Here the CDR3 DNA reads TGTGCCAGCAGCGCAGCATGGGGGGGCACCAACTATGGCTACACCTTC. Encoded protein: CASSAAWGGTNYGYTF.